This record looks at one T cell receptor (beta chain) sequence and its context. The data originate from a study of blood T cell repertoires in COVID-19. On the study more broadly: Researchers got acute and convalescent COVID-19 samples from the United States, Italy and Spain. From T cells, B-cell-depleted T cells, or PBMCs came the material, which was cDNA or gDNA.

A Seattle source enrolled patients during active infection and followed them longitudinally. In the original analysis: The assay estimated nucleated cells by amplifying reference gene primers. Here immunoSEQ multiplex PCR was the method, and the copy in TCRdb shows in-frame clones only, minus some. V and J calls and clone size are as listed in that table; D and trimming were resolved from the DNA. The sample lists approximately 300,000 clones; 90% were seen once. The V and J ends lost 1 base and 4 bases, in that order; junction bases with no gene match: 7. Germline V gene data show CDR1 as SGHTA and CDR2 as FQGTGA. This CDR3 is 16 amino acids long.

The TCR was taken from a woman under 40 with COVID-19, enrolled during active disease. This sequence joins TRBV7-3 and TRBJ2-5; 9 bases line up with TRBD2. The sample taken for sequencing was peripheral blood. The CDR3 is CASSLNPLAGTETQYF. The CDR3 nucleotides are TGTGCCAGCAGCTTAAATCCGCTAGCGGGAACAGAGACCCAGTACTTC.